These 27 T cell receptor beta chains were all obtained from the same sample, sequenced in a study of shared clonotypes between healthy human individuals. Clones were read by immunoSEQ multiplex PCR, and TCRdb kept only the in-frame ones, dropping some. The data contain about 2.3 million clones, around 93% of them singletons. What was sequenced was naive CD4+ T cells from PBMCs. Subset: CD45RA+ positively selected. Every receptor here comes from a man aged 18-30 years in good health. Some clones in this sample may be carry-over from other donors' samples.

On this clone: The sample carries other DNA sequences with the same CDR3. The V and J genes are TRBV30 and TRBJ2-3, with D tentatively TRBD1 or TRBD2 (5 bases each). This CDR3 spans 14 amino acids. Germline values: CDR1 GTSNPN, CDR2 SVGIG (reference sequence). Trimming stripped 0 bases from V and 2 bases from J, with 9 bases between. The CDR3 sequence: CAWSVRGSTDTQYF. The CDR3 DNA reads as TGTGCCTGGAGTGTGAGGGGTTCCACAGATACGCAGTATTTT.

This clone appeared a single time. V gene TRBV28 combines with J gene TRBJ2-4; D gene unclear. Deletions cut 6 bases from V and 13 bases from J, with 16 bases between. Germline V lookup: CDR1 MDHEN, CDR2 SYDVKM. This CDR3 comprises 12 residues. The CDR3 sequence is CASSPTERGQYF. The CDR3 DNA is TGTGCCAGCAGCCCTACAGAACGCGGACAGTACTTC.

This clone has only a few counts. This chain joins TRBV28 and TRBJ1-2; 7 bases map to TRBD1. Germline V gene sequence: CDR1 MDHEN, CDR2 SYDVKM. V lost 2 bases and J lost 1; bases outside the gene matches: 7. The CDR3 covers 16 residues. As DNA, the CDR3 is TGTGCCAGCAGTTTAGGGGGGACAGTGCTTAACTATGGCTACACCTTC. This codes for CASSLGGTVLNYGYTF.

The chain recombines TRBV30 with TRBJ2-7; 7 positions agree with TRBD1. Germline V gene data show CDR1 as GTSNPN and CDR2 as SVGIG (reference sequence). This CDR3 spans 18 amino acids. J gave up 1 base and V 3 bases, and 18 bases lay outside the gene matches. DNA of the CDR3: TGTGCCTGGAGCCGTATTCGAATTCACGGGGACAGTTCCTACGAGCAGTACTTC. Translated: CAWSRIRIHGDSSYEQYF.

This rearrangement joins TRBV27 to TRBJ2-7, with 10 positions matching TRBD2. Germline V gene lookup returns CDR1 MNHEY and CDR2 SMNVEV (reference sequence). CDR3 length equals 14 residues. The ends lost 3 bases at V and 2 bases at J; junction bases unmatched: 1. CDR3 DNA sequence: TGTGCCAGCAGTTTGCTAGCGGGGGCCTACGAGCAGTACTTC. It is translated as CASSLLAGAYEQYF.

Comments on this clone: This CDR3 is also generated by other DNA sequences in the sample. The J gene is TRBJ1-5, the V gene TRBV7-9; D remains ambiguous. With 5 bases removed from V and 4 bases from J, the gap between germline ends came to 6 bases. Per the germline V gene, CDR1 is SEHNR and CDR2 is FQNEAQ (reference sequence). This CDR3 has 12 residues. The CDR3 reads CASSPQNQPQHF. The CDR3 coding sequence is TGTGCCAGCAGCCCCCAGAATCAGCCCCAGCATTTT.

The V call is TRBV7-8, the J call TRBJ2-3, with D maybe TRBD2 (6 bases). The V gene lost 5 bases and the J gene lost 1 base, with 10 bases spanning the gap. The CDR3 extends over 14 amino acids. Germline V gene data show CDR1 as SGHVS and CDR2 as FQNEAQ. Here the CDR3 reads CASSQQRGTDTQYF. The DNA of the CDR3 is TGTGCCAGCAGCCAACAGCGGGGCACAGATACGCAGTATTTT.

The J gene is TRBJ1-1, the V gene TRBV28; D may be TRBD1 (6 bases). Per germline, CDR1 MDHEN and CDR2 SYDVKM. Deletions cut 4 bases from V and 5 bases from J, with 11 bases between. The CDR3 extends over 13 amino acids. CDR3 DNA: TGTGCCAGCAGTTCTCAGGGGAGAACTGAAGCTTTCTTT. Protein: CASSSQGRTEAFF.

The V call is TRBV15, the J call TRBJ1-1; D is unresolved. Germline-derived CDR1 and CDR2 are LNHNV and YYDKDF (reference sequence). V was shortened by 3 bases and J by 4 bases, with 12 bases between the two germline ends. The CDR3 loop spans 14 amino acids. The CDR3: CATSSAVLGTEAFF. DNA of the CDR3: TGTGCCACCAGCAGTGCCGTCCTGGGCACTGAAGCTTTCTTT.

The chain has TRBV5-1 and TRBJ2-7; TRBD2 matches 9 bases. Per the germline V gene, CDR1 is SGHRS and CDR2 is YFSETQ. The CDR3 runs to 14 residues. After removal of 6 bases from V and 5 bases from J, the junction contained 9 bases not matched to a gene. In DNA form, the CDR3 reads TGCGCCAGCAATAGAGCGGGAGGTCGAAACGAGCAGTACTTC. This translates into CASNRAGGRNEQYF. Filled out from reference TRBV5-1 and TRBJ2-7, the complete variable domain reads KAGVTQTPRYLIKTRGQQVTLSCSPISGHRSVSWYQQTPGQGLQFLFEYFSETQRNKGNFPGRFSGRQFSNSRSEMNVSTLELGDSALYLCASNRAGGRNEQYFGPGTRLTVT.

The chain combines TRBV4-1 with TRBJ1-3; D unresolved. Looked up from germline, CDR1 is MGHRA and CDR2 is YSYEKL. The CDR3 covers 17 residues. Trimming shortened V by 0 bases and J by 0 bases, and 12 bases separated the two germline ends. The CDR3 here is CASSQDTRPNSGNTIYF. Written as DNA, the CDR3 is TGCGCCAGCAGCCAAGATACTCGCCCTAACTCTGGAAACACCATATATTTT.

This clone appeared once. The rearrangement uses TRBV5-1 and TRBJ2-3, with D unresolved. From germline, CDR1 is SGHRS and CDR2 YFSETQ. The CDR3 length is 10 residues. Trimming took off 4 bases at V and 7 bases at J, with 4 bases between the two ends. The CDR3 nucleotides are TGCGCCAGCAGCATAAATACGCAGTATTTT. Its translation: CASSINTQYF.

The chain employs TRBV7-8 and TRBJ1-2; weak D call: TRBD1 (6 bases). Trimming took off 5 bases at V and 7 bases at J, with 17 bases between the two ends. Germline V gene data show CDR1 as SGHVS and CDR2 as FQNEAQ. The CDR3 sequence is 14 residues long. CDR3 protein: CASSRVGGRVGYTF. CDR3 coding DNA: TGTGCCAGCAGCCGTGTCGGGGGGCGCGTTGGCTACACCTTC.

The V gene is TRBV28, the J gene TRBJ2-7; D remains ambiguous. The CDR3 runs to 13 residues. Trimming took off 4 bases at V and 7 bases at J, with 14 bases between the two ends. The germline CDR1 and CDR2 sequences are MDHEN and SYDVKM. The CDR3, as DNA: TGTGCCAGCAGTTCCCCCGCCGTTGAGGAGCAGTACTTC. Encoded protein: CASSSPAVEEQYF.

The rearrangement uses TRBV28 and TRBJ1-3, with 8 bases that match TRBD1. Germline V CDR1 and CDR2: MDHEN, SYDVKM. The V segment lost 9 bases and the J segment 3 bases; nucleotides outside the gene matches: 7. This CDR3 has 14 residues. The CDR3 region is CASAQGALGNTIYF. Here the CDR3 DNA reads TGTGCCAGTGCGCAGGGGGCGCTTGGAAACACCATATATTTT. Based on the CDR3 plus reference TRBV28 and TRBJ1-3, the full variable domain is DVKVTQSSRYLVKRTGEKVFLECVQDMDHENMFWYRQDPGLGLRLIYFSYDVKMKEKGDIPEGYSVSREKKERFSLILESASTNQTSMYLCASAQGALGNTIYFGEGSWLTVV.

This clone was recorded once. The CDR3: CASSDHSGRAYNEQFF. CDR3 coding DNA: TGTGCCAGCAGTGATCATAGCGGGAGGGCTTACAATGAGCAGTTCTTC. The chain joins TRBV6-1 to TRBJ2-1; TRBD2 matches at 11 bases. The trim removed 3 bases at V and 4 bases at J, leaving 5 bases unmatched. CDR1 and CDR2 (germline): MNHNS, SASEGT. CDR3 length equals 16 residues.

CDR3 in amino acids: CASSESRGRTNEKLFF. The CDR3 coding sequence is TGTGCCAGCAGTGAATCCAGGGGGCGGACTAATGAAAAACTGTTTTTT. The chain recombines TRBV6-1 with TRBJ1-4, with 8 bases matching TRBD1. V gave up 2 bases and J gave up 2 bases; unmatched junction bases: 4. Germline assignment: CDR1 MNHNS and CDR2 SASEGT. This CDR3 comprises 16 residues.

The V gene is TRBV5-1, the J gene TRBJ2-7; 7 bases align to TRBD1. The CDR3 is made up of 15 amino acids. Looked up from germline, CDR1 is SGHRS and CDR2 is YFSETQ. V was clipped by 2 bases and J by 3 bases; unmatched bases: 8. The CDR3 is CASSLGGQWGYEQYF. The CDR3, as DNA: TGCGCCAGCAGCTTAGGGGGACAGTGGGGCTACGAGCAGTACTTC.

This clone was recorded only once. This chain connects TRBV7-8 to TRBJ2-5, with D possibly called TRBD1 or TRBD2 (5 bases each). Germline V gene sequence: CDR1 SGHVS, CDR2 FQNEAQ. The V end lost 4 bases, the J end lost 2 bases, and 8 bases lay between the germline ends. The CDR3 is 13 amino acids. CDR3 sequence: CASSYGTQETQYF. In DNA, the CDR3 is TGTGCCAGCAGCTACGGGACGCAAGAGACCCAGTACTTC.

This clone was observed a single time. The chain recombines TRBV7-8 with TRBJ1-2; the match to TRBD1 covers 9 bases. CDR1 is SGHVS, CDR2 FQNEAQ, per germline. With 5 bases clipped from V and 7 bases from J, the junction kept 14 bases outside the gene matches. The CDR3 length is 16 residues. CDR3 coding DNA: TGTGCCAGCAGCCTGCTCCCCGCCGGACAGGGGACTGGCTACACCTTC. Protein: CASSLLPAGQGTGYTF.

The V call is TRBV29-1, the J call TRBJ2-4; TRBD1 agrees at 7 bases. V shed 7 bases and J 16 bases; nucleotides not matched to a gene: 13. Germline lookup yields CDR1 SQVTM and CDR2 ANQGSEA. This CDR3 region has 11 residues. CDR3 loop: CSARDWDSNYF. The CDR3 DNA is TGCAGCGCCAGAGACTGGGACAGTAATTACTTC.

This chain uses TRBV7-9 with TRBJ1-3; no clear D gene. Germline V gene data show CDR1 as SEHNR and CDR2 as FQNEAQ (reference sequence). This CDR3 contains 16 residues. Trimming removed 0 bases from V and 2 bases from J, with 11 bases in between. Here the CDR3 DNA reads TGTGCCAGCAGCTTAGCTGGTCGGAGTCCTGGAAACACCATATATTTT. It codes for CASSLAGRSPGNTIYF. Using reference TRBV7-9 and TRBJ1-3 for the parts outside the CDR3, the full variable domain is DTGVSQNPRHKITKRGQNVTFRCDPISEHNRLYWYRQTLGQGPEFLTYFQNEAQLEKSRLLSDRFSAERPKGSFSTLEIQRTEQGDSAMYLCASSLAGRSPGNTIYFGEGSWLTVV.

The V call is TRBV28, the J call TRBJ2-4, with 7 bases matching TRBD2. J lost 3 bases, V lost 3 bases, and 11 bases had no gene match. The CDR3 runs 17 residues. From germline, CDR1 is MDHEN and CDR2 SYDVKM. The CDR3 is CASSFSSGVLGKNIQYF. The CDR3 nucleotides read TGTGCCAGCAGTTTCTCTAGCGGAGTCCTAGGCAAAAACATTCAGTACTTC.

This clone was seen a single time. The chain is built from TRBV19 and TRBJ1-1; TRBD1 might be the D (6 bases). The germline V gene has CDR1 LNHDA and CDR2 SQIVND (reference sequence). Trimming took off 10 bases at V and 4 bases at J, with 16 bases between the two ends. The CDR3 contains 13 residues. The CDR3 DNA reads as TGTGCCACCCGGGGGGGGCCGGGCACTGAAGCTTTCTTT. This gives the protein CATRGGPGTEAFF.

The chain links TRBV28 to TRBJ2-7, with D perhaps TRBD2 (6 bases). V lost 5 bases and J 6 bases, leaving 23 bases between the germline ends. The CDR3 covers 16 residues. Germline V gene lookup returns CDR1 MDHEN and CDR2 SYDVKM. In nucleotides, the CDR3 is TGTGCCAGCAGTCCAAGCACAGGATCGCGGCGGGGCGAGCAGTACTTC. As protein: CASSPSTGSRRGEQYF.

This chain uses TRBV19 with TRBJ1-2, with TRBD1 matching over 9 bases. The J segment lost 5 bases and the V segment lost 0 bases, leaving 7 bases of the junction unmatched. The CDR3 is made up of 16 amino acids. Germline V gives CDR1 LNHDA, CDR2 SQIVND (reference sequence). The CDR3: CASSIDSGQGTYGYTF. The CDR3 DNA reads TGTGCCAGTAGTATAGATTCGGGACAGGGAACGTATGGCTACACCTTC.

The chain couples TRBV21-1 to TRBJ2-2; TRBD2 is the table's D call, not checked against the DNA. TRBV21-1 is a pseudogene locus. The CDR3 has 14 residues. The CDR3: CASSKAGIGGELFF. Written as DNA, the CDR3 is TGTGCCAGCAGCAAAGCCGGGATAGGGGGGGAGCTGTTTTTT.